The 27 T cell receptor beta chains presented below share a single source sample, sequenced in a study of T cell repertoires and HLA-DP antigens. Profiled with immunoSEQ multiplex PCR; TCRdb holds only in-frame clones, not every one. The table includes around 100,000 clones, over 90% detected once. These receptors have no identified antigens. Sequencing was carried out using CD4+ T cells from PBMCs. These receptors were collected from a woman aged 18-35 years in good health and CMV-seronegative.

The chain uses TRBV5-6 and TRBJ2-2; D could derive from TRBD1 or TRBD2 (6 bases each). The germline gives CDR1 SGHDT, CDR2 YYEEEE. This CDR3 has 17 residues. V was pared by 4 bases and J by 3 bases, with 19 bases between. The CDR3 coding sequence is TGTGCCAGCAGCACCCGGGGGCGTGAAACTGACACCGGGGAGCTGTTTTTT. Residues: CASSTRGRETDTGELFF. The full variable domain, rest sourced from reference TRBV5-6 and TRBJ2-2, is DAGVTQSPTHLIKTRGQQVTLRCSPKSGHDTVSWYQQALGQGPQFIFQYYEEEERQRGNFPDRFSGHQFPNYSSELNVNALLLGDSALYLCASSTRGRETDTGELFFGEGSRLTVL.

CDR3 protein: CASSALGTPDTQYF. CDR3 DNA sequence: TGTGCCAGCAGCGCCCTCGGGACCCCAGATACGCAGTATTTT. The chain links TRBV9 to TRBJ2-3; D possibly uses TRBD1 or TRBD2 (5 bases each). V was clipped by 3 bases and J by 4 bases, with 12 bases between them. There are 14 residues in the CDR3. The germline gives CDR1 SGDLS, CDR2 YYNGEE.

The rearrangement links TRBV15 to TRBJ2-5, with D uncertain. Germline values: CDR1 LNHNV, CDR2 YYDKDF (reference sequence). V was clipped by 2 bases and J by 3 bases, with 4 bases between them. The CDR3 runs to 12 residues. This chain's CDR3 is CATSRLEETQYF. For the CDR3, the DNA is TGTGCCACCAGCAGACTAGAAGAGACCCAGTACTTC.

The CDR3, as DNA: TGTGCCAGCAGCCCATCCCGCACTGAAGCTTTCTTT. It yields the protein CASSPSRTEAFF. V usage is TRBV11-2 and J usage is TRBJ1-1; D remains unclear. CDR1 is SGHAT, CDR2 FQNNGV, per germline. V was shortened by 5 bases and J by 4 bases, with 8 bases between the two germline ends. The CDR3 is 12 residues long.

The CDR3 sequence: CASSVGAGALAKNIQYF. CDR3 nucleotides: TGTGCCAGCAGCGTAGGTGCCGGGGCTCTGGCCAAAAACATTCAGTACTTC. This chain links TRBV9 with TRBJ2-4; D possibly matches TRBD1 or TRBD2 (5 bases each). From germline, CDR1 is SGDLS and CDR2 YYNGEE. V lost 0 bases, J lost 1 base, and 14 bases lay in between. The CDR3 is 17 residues long.

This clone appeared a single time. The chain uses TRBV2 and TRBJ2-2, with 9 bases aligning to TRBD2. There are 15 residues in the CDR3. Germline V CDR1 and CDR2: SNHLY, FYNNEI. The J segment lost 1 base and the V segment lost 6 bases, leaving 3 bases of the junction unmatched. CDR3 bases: TGTGCCAGCAGCGTACTAGCGGGGAACACCGGGGAGCTGTTTTTT. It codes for CASSVLAGNTGELFF.

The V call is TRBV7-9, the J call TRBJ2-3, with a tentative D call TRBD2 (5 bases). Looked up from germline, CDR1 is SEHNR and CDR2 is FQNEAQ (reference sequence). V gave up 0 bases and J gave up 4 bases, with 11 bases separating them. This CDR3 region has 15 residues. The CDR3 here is CASSLAGVYSDTQYF. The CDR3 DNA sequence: TGTGCCAGCAGCTTAGCGGGAGTTTATTCAGATACGCAGTATTTT.

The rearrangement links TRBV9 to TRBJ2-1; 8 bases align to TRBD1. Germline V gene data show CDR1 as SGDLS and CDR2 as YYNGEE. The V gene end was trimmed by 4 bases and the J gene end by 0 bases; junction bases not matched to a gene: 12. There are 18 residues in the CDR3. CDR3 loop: CASSTRPGQVSSYNEQFF. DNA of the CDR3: TGTGCCAGCAGCACCCGCCCGGGACAGGTTAGCTCCTACAATGAGCAGTTCTTC.

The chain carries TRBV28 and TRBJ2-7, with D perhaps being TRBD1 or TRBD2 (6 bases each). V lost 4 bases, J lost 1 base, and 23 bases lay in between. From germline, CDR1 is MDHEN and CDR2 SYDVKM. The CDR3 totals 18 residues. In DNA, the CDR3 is TGTGCCAGCAGTTCCCCCAGGGGCTCCCGAGGGGGGTCCTACGAGCAGTACGTC. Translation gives CASSSPRGSRGGSYEQYV.

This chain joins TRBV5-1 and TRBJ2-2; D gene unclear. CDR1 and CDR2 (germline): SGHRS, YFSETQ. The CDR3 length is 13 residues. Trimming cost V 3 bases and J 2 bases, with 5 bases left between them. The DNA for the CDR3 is TGCGCCAGCAGCTGGATTAACACCGGGGAGCTGTTTTTT. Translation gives CASSWINTGELFF.

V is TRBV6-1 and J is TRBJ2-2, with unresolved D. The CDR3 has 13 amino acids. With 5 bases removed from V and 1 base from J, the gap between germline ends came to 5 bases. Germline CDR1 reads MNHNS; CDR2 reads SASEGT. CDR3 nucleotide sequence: TGTGCCAGCAGTTCGGGGAACACCGGGGAGCTGTTTTTT. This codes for CASSSGNTGELFF.

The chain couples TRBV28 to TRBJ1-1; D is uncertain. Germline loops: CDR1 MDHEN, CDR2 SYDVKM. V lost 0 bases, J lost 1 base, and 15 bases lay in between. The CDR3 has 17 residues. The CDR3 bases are TGTGCCAGCAGTTTATGGTCGAGGGTGCTAGGGAACACTGAAGCTTTCTTT. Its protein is CASSLWSRVLGNTEAFF.

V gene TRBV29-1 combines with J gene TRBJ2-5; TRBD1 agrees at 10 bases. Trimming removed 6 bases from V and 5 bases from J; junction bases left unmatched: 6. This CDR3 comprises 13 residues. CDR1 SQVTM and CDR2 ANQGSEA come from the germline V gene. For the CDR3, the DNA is TGCAGCGTCATGGGACAGGGGCTGGAGACCCAGTACTTC. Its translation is CSVMGQGLETQYF. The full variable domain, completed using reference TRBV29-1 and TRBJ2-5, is SAVISQKPSRDICQRGTSLTIQCQVDSQVTMMFWYRQQPGQSLTLIATANQGSEATYESGFVIDKFPISRPNLTFSTLTVSNMSPEDSSIYLCSVMGQGLETQYFGPGTRLLVL.

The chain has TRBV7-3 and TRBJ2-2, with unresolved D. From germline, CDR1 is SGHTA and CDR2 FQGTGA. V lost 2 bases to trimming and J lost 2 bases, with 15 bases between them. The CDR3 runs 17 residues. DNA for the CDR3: TGTGCCAGCAGCTTATCCCCGATCAGGAGTAACACCGGGGAGCTGTTTTTT. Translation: CASSLSPIRSNTGELFF.

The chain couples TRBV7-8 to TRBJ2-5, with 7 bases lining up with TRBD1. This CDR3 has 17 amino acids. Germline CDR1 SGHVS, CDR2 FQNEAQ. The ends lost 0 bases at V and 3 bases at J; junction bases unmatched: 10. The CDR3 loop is CASSLARGGSRKETQYF. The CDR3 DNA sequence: TGTGCCAGCAGCTTAGCGCGAGGGGGCTCCCGGAAAGAGACCCAGTACTTC.

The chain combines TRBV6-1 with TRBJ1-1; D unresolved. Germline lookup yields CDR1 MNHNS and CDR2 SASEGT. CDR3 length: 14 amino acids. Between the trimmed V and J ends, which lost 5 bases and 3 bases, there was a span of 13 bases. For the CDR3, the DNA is TGTGCCAGCAGTACCCTGGGCGTGGACACTGAAGCTTTCTTT. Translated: CASSTLGVDTEAFF.

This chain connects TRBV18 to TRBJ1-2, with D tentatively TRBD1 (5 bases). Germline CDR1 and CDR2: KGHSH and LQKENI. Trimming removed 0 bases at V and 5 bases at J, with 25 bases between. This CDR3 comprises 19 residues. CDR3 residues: CASSPPMGGKGARDYGYTF. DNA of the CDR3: TGTGCCAGCTCACCACCGATGGGCGGAAAAGGGGCTCGAGATTATGGCTACACCTTC.

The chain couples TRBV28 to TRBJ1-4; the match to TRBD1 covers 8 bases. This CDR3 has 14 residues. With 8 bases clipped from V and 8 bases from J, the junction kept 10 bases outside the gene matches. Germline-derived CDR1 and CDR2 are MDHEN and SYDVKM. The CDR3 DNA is TGTGCCAGCGACCAGGGGGCAATGGGGGAAAAACTGTTTTTT. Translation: CASDQGAMGEKLFF.

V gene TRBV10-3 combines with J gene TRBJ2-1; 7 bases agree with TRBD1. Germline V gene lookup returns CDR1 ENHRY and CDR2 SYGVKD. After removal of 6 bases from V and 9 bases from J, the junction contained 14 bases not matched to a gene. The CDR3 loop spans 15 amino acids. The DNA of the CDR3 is TGTGCCATCAGCCCCGGGACAGTACTTCCCCGTGAGCAGTTCTTC. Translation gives CAISPGTVLPREQFF.

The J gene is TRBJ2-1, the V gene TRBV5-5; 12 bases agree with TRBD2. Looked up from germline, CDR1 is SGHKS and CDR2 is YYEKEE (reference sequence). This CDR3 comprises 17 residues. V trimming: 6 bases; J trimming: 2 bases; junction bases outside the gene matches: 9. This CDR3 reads CASTGTSGSGAYNEQFF. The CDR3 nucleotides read TGTGCCAGCACAGGGACTAGCGGGTCCGGGGCCTACAATGAGCAGTTCTTC.

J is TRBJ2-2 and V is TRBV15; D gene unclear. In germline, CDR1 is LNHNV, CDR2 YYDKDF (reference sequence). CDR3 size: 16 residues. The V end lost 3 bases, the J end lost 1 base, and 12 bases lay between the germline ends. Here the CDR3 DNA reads TGTGCCACCAGCAGCCACGCCTCAGTGAACACCGGGGAGCTGTTTTTT. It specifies CATSSHASVNTGELFF.

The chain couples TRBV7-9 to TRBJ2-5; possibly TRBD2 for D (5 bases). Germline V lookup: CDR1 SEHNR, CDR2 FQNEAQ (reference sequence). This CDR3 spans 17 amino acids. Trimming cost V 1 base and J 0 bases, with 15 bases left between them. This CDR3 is CASSLGVRGSYQETQYF. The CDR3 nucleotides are TGTGCCAGCAGCTTAGGGGTCCGGGGTTCGTACCAAGAGACCCAGTACTTC.

Written as DNA, the CDR3 is TGTGCCAGCACCCCCAGGGGAGGGTTGGGTGGCTACACCTTC. Protein: CASTPRGGLGGYTF. The chain has TRBV6-6 and TRBJ1-2; TRBD1 might be the D (6 bases). Trimming pared 7 bases from V and 7 bases from J, leaving 19 bases between. CDR1 is MNHNY, CDR2 SVGAGI, per germline (reference sequence). This CDR3 has 14 residues.

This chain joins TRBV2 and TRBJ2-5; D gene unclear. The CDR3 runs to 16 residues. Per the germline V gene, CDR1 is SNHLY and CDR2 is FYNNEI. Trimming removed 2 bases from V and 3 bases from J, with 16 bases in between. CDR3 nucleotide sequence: TGTGCCAGCAGTGAACCTTTGGGTTATGGGGAAGAGACCCAGTACTTC. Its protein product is CASSEPLGYGEETQYF.

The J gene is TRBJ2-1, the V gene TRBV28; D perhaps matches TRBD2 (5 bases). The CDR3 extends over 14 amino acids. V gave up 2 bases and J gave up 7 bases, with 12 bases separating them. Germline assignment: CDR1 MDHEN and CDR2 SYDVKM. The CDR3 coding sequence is TGTGCCAGCAGTTTAGCCCGGGGTGGGAATGAGCAGTTCTTC. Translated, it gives CASSLARGGNEQFF.

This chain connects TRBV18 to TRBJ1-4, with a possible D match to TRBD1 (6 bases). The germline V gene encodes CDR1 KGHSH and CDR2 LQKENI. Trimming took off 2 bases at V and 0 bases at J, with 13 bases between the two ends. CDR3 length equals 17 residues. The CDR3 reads CASSPSQGIATNEKLFF. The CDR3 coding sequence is TGTGCCAGCTCACCAAGTCAGGGGATTGCAACTAATGAAAAACTGTTTTTT.

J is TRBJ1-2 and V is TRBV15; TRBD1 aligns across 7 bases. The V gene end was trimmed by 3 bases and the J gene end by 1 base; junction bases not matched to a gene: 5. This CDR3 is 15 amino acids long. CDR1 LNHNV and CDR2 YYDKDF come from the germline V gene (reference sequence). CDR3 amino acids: CATSSWDSFNYGYTF. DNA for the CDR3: TGTGCCACCAGCAGTTGGGACAGCTTTAACTATGGCTACACCTTC.